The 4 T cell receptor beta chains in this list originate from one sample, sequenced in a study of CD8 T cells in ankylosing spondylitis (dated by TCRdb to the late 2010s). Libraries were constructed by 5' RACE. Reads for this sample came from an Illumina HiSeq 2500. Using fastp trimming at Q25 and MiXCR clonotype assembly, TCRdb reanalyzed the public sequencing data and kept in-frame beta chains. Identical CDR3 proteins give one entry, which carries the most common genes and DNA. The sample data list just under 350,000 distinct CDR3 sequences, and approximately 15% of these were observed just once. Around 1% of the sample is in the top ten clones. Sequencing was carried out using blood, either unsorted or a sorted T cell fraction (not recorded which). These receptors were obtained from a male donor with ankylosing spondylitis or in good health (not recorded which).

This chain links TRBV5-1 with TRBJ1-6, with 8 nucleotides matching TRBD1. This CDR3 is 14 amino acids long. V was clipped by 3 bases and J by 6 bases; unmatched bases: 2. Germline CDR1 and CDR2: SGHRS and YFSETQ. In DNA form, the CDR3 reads TGCGCCAGCAGCTGGACAGGGACTAATTCACCCCTCCACTTT. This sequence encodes CASSWTGTNSPLHF.

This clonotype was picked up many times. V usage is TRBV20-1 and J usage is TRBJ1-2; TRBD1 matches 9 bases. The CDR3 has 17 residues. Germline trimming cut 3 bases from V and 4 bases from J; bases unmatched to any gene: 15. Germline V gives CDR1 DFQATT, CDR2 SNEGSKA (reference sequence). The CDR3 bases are TGCAGTGCTAGCGGAACAGGGGGCGCGTTTTTTAGCTATGGCTACACCTTC. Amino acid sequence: CSASGTGGAFFSYGYTF.

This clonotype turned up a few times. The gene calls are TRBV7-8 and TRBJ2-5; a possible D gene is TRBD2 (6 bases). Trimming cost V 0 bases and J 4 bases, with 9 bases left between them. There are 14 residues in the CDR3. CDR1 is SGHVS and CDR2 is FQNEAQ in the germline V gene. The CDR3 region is CASSLASGVETQYF. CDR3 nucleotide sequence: TGTGCCAGCAGCTTAGCTAGCGGCGTAGAGACCCAGTACTTC. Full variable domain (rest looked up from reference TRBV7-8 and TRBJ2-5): GAGVSQSPRYKVAKRGQDVALRCDPISGHVSLFWYQQALGQGPEFLTYFQNEAQLDKSGLPSDRFFAERPEGSVSTLKIQRTQQEDSAVYLCASSLASGVETQYFGPGTRLLVL.

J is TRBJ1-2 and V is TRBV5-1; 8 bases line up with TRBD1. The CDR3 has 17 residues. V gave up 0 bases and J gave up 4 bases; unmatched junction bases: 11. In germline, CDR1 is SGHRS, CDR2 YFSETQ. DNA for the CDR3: TGCGCCAGCAGCTTGGCCAAATTAGGGACAGGATTCTATGGCTACACCTTC. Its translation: CASSLAKLGTGFYGYTF. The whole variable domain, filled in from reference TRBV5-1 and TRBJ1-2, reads KAGVTQTPRYLIKTRGQQVTLSCSPISGHRSVSWYQQTPGQGLQFLFEYFSETQRNKGNFPGRFSGRQFSNSRSEMNVSTLELGDSALYLCASSLAKLGTGFYGYTFGSGTRLTVV.